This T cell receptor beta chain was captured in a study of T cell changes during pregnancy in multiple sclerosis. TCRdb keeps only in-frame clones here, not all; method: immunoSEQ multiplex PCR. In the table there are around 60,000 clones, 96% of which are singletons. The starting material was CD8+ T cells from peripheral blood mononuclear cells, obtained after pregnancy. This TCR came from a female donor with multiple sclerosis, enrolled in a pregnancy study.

The CDR3 DNA is TGTGCCAGCAGTGAATCGGGGGGCGCGGATACGCAGTATTTT. Translating gives CASSESGGADTQYF. The J gene is TRBJ2-3, the V gene TRBV6-1, with D tentatively TRBD2 (7 bases). This CDR3 is 14 amino acids long. Trimming cost V 2 bases and J 6 bases, with 12 bases left between them. Germline CDR1 MNHNS, CDR2 SASEGT.